Following are 22 T cell receptor beta chains from one sample sequenced in a study of blood T cell repertoires in COVID-19. TCRdb keeps only in-frame clones here, not all; method: immunoSEQ multiplex PCR. The sample shows about 46,000 clones, 87% of them seen only once. Sequencing was performed on peripheral blood. These TCRs come from a human donor in a cohort sampled during active COVID-19.

J is TRBJ2-1 and V is TRBV11-2; 9 bases are shared with TRBD2. The CDR3 totals 13 residues. Trimming removed 6 bases from V and 10 bases from J; junction bases left unmatched: 7. CDR1 is SGHAT, CDR2 FQNNGV, per germline. The CDR3 DNA is TGTGCCAGCAGGCCTTTGGCGGGGGGGGAGCAGTTCTTC. This codes for CASRPLAGGEQFF. The full variable domain, its missing parts supplied by reference TRBV11-2 and TRBJ2-1, is EAGVAQSPRYKIIEKRQSVAFWCNPISGHATLYWYQQILGQGPKLLIQFQNNGVVDDSQLPKDRFSAERLKGVDSTLKIQPAKLEDSAVYLCASRPLAGGEQFFGPGTRLTVL.

V is TRBV27 and J is TRBJ2-1; 9 bases line up with TRBD2. The V segment lost 4 bases and the J segment 6 bases; nucleotides outside the gene matches: 10. The CDR3 spans 16 residues. CDR1 is MNHEY and CDR2 is SMNVEV in the germline V gene (reference sequence). The CDR3 reads CASSSKREVRFNEQFF. The CDR3 DNA follows: TGTGCCAGCAGTTCCAAGCGGGAGGTGAGATTCAATGAGCAGTTCTTC.

The chain couples TRBV13 to TRBJ1-2; 7 positions match TRBD1. The CDR3 is made up of 15 amino acids. V was clipped by 7 bases and J by 3 bases; unmatched bases: 11. CDR1 and CDR2 (germline): PRHDT, FYEKMQ (reference sequence). CDR3 amino acids: CASTFYRGLHYGYTF. The CDR3 DNA reads as TGTGCCAGCACCTTTTACAGGGGTTTGCACTATGGCTACACCTTC.

The V and J genes are TRBV28 and TRBJ1-2; TRBD1 might be the D (6 bases). Germline assignment: CDR1 MDHEN and CDR2 SYDVKM. The CDR3 has 12 amino acids. V was cut by 8 bases and J by 4 bases, with 11 bases left in between. The CDR3 is CASVQGTYGYTF. The CDR3 DNA is TGTGCCAGCGTCCAGGGGACCTATGGCTACACCTTC.

The chain combines TRBV7-9 with TRBJ1-2; D is unresolved. Deletions cut 3 bases from V and 5 bases from J, with 10 bases between. CDR1 and CDR2 (germline): SEHNR, FQNEAQ (reference sequence). The CDR3 extends over 13 amino acids. CDR3 in DNA: TGTGCCAGCAGCTTCGGGGTCGGGTATGGCTACACCTTC. This codes for CASSFGVGYGYTF.

The J gene is TRBJ1-2, the V gene TRBV29-1, with D perhaps TRBD1 (6 bases). The CDR3 covers 12 residues. The ends were cut back, 4 bases at V and 8 bases at J, with 14 bases in the middle. The germline V gene encodes CDR1 SQVTM and CDR2 ANQGSEA. CDR3 residues: CSVVGGPGGYTF. The CDR3 bases are TGCAGCGTTGTCGGGGGGCCGGGAGGCTACACCTTC. Drawing the rest from reference TRBV29-1 and TRBJ1-2, the complete variable domain is SAVISQKPSRDICQRGTSLTIQCQVDSQVTMMFWYRQQPGQSLTLIATANQGSEATYESGFVIDKFPISRPNLTFSTLTVSNMSPEDSSIYLCSVVGGPGGYTFGSGTRLTVV.

The chain employs TRBV16 and TRBJ2-7, with D possibly TRBD1 on 6 matching bases. Germline CDR1 reads KGHSY; CDR2 reads FQNENV. This CDR3 is built from 16 residues. Trimming pared 2 bases from V and 0 bases from J, leaving 14 bases between. The CDR3 sequence is CASSQTRTVRSYEQYF. The CDR3 DNA reads TGTGCCAGCAGCCAAACCAGGACAGTCCGCTCCTACGAGCAGTACTTC.

V and J are TRBV19 and TRBJ2-7, with D possibly TRBD2 on 5 matching bases. The germline gives CDR1 LNHDA, CDR2 SQIVND (reference sequence). The CDR3 has 14 residues. Trimming left V 1 base short and J 2 bases short, with 9 bases between. The CDR3 sequence: CASSIGTSAYEQYF. The CDR3 DNA sequence: TGTGCCAGTAGTATAGGGACTTCGGCCTACGAGCAGTACTTC.

The V call is TRBV9, the J call TRBJ2-7; TRBD1 aligns across 12 bases. V gave up 3 bases and J gave up 9 bases; unmatched junction bases: 7. This CDR3 has 14 residues. In germline, CDR1 is SGDLS, CDR2 YYNGEE. Here the CDR3 reads CASSDGTGGGRQYF. In DNA form, the CDR3 reads TGTGCCAGCAGCGACGGGACAGGGGGCGGAAGGCAGTACTTC.

The chain combines TRBV5-1 with TRBJ2-1, with D unresolved. The CDR3 has 12 residues. V was trimmed by 4 bases and J by 1 base, leaving 3 bases between them. Germline V gene lookup returns CDR1 SGHRS and CDR2 YFSETQ. CDR3 bases: TGCGCCAGCAGCCCGTCCTACAATGAGCAGTTCTTC. This gives the protein CASSPSYNEQFF.

This CDR3 reads CASSPDSTQYF. CDR3 bases: TGTGCCAGCAGTCCTGACAGCACCCAGTACTTC. The rearrangement joins TRBV12-3 or TRBV12-4 to TRBJ2-5; possibly TRBD1 for D (5 bases). V was trimmed by 5 bases and J by 8 bases, leaving 9 bases between them. The CDR3 is made up of 11 amino acids.

This clone was seen just once. The J gene is TRBJ2-7, the V gene TRBV27; TRBD1 aligns across 8 bases. The trim removed 2 bases at V and 3 bases at J, leaving 3 bases unmatched. In germline, CDR1 is MNHEY, CDR2 SMNVEV (reference sequence). The CDR3 is 14 residues long. This CDR3 reads CASSLTGTGYEQYF. CDR3 DNA sequence: TGTGCCAGCAGTTTAACTGGGACAGGCTACGAGCAGTACTTC.

This clone was detected a few times. The V gene is TRBV4-1, the J gene TRBJ2-7; TRBD1 matches at 9 bases. The CDR3 consists of 16 residues. The junction had 10 bases not matched to a gene; V was cut back by 4 bases and J by 3 bases. Germline V gives CDR1 MGHRA, CDR2 YSYEKL. CDR3 in DNA: TGCGCCAGCAGCCCAGGTAATAGGGACAGGGACTACGAGCAGTACTTC. This translates into CASSPGNRDRDYEQYF.

This clone was seen just once. V usage is TRBV7-9 and J usage is TRBJ1-1; possibly TRBD1 for D (6 bases). Germline CDR1 and CDR2: SEHNR and FQNEAQ (reference sequence). CDR3 length: 14 residues. The V gene lost 7 bases and the J gene lost 5 bases, with 17 bases spanning the gap. The CDR3 spells CASTLSGGWTEAFF. CDR3 nucleotides: TGTGCCAGCACCCTCTCGGGGGGCTGGACTGAAGCTTTCTTT.

The rearrangement uses TRBV11-3 and TRBJ2-3; D perhaps matches TRBD2 (6 bases). This CDR3 contains 16 residues. Trimming took off 1 base at V and 0 bases at J, with 11 bases between the two ends. The germline gives CDR1 SGHNT, CDR2 YENEEA. CDR3 amino acids: CASSLGTSPSTDTQYF. The DNA for the CDR3 is TGTGCCAGCAGCTTAGGTACTAGCCCTAGCACAGATACGCAGTATTTT.

This chain uses TRBV6-1 with TRBJ2-2; D call uncertain. This CDR3 spans 14 amino acids. The V and J ends lost 3 bases and 1 base respectively, with 6 bases between them. Germline values: CDR1 MNHNS, CDR2 SASEGT. The CDR3 DNA follows: TGTGCCAGCAGTGATCAGATGAACACCGGGGAGCTGTTTTTT. Translating gives CASSDQMNTGELFF.

The chain has TRBV6-2 or TRBV6-3 and TRBJ2-3; 7 bases fit TRBD1. With 4 bases clipped from V and 4 bases from J, the junction kept 5 bases outside the gene matches. CDR3 size: 14 residues. Germline loops: CDR1 MNHEY, CDR2 SVGEGT. DNA for the CDR3: TGTGCCAGCAGTTCTCCAGGGGGTCCAGATACGCAGTATTTT. Protein product: CASSSPGGPDTQYF.

This sequence joins TRBV27 and TRBJ1-2; weak D call: TRBD1 (5 bases). Germline assignment: CDR1 MNHEY and CDR2 SMNVEV (reference sequence). Trimming stripped 2 bases from V and 7 bases from J, with 11 bases between. CDR3 length: 13 amino acids. The CDR3 sequence: CASSLVGGSGYTF. CDR3 DNA sequence: TGTGCCAGCAGTTTAGTCGGGGGAAGTGGCTACACCTTC.

The J gene is TRBJ1-5, the V gene TRBV2; 7 bases agree with TRBD1. The CDR3 is 15 amino acids. J lost 4 bases, V lost 6 bases, and 9 bases had no gene match. Germline V gene data show CDR1 as SNHLY and CDR2 as FYNNEI. As DNA, the CDR3 is TGTGCCAGCAGAAGAGACAGGGAGCCGAATCAGCCCCAGCATTTT. It translates to CASRRDREPNQPQHF.

The chain has TRBV5-1 and TRBJ1-1; D perhaps matches TRBD1 (6 bases). CDR1 and CDR2 (germline): SGHRS, YFSETQ. This CDR3 has 15 amino acids. Trimming left V 1 base short and J 1 base short, with 11 bases between. The CDR3 region has the DNA TGCGCCAGCAGCTTGCGGGGGGCCAAGAACACTGAAGCTTTCTTT. Its translation: CASSLRGAKNTEAFF.

This chain joins TRBV13 and TRBJ2-5; 8 nucleotides align to TRBD2. There are 15 residues in the CDR3. The trim removed 0 bases at V and 5 bases at J, leaving 5 bases unmatched. Germline CDR1 and CDR2: PRHDT and FYEKMQ (reference sequence). As DNA, the CDR3 is TGTGCCAGCAGCTTAGGCCAGCGGGAGAGGGAGACCCAGTACTTC. Translation: CASSLGQRERETQYF.

The chain links TRBV4-3 to TRBJ1-4; D is ambiguous. The germline V and J ends were trimmed by 0 bases and 7 bases, with 6 bases remaining between them. Germline loops: CDR1 LGHNA, CDR2 YSLEER. There are 13 residues in the CDR3. The CDR3: CASSQDGSEKLFF. The CDR3 DNA is TGCGCCAGCAGCCAAGATGGGAGTGAAAAACTGTTTTTT.